A selection of T cell receptor beta chains follows, all from one sample in a study of T cell responses to AZD1222 COVID-19 vaccine. Only in-frame clones appear in the TCRdb table, and some are missing; sequencing was by immunoSEQ multiplex PCR. This table has about 79,000 clones, 70% to 90% appearing once. Here the sequenced sample was peripheral blood, taken on day 0 of AZD1222 vaccination. Receptors originate from an adult in good health. CDR3s include the opening cysteine and the closing phenylalanine or tryptophan. A D gene is named only where the DNA matches it firmly. Size is stated for part of the rows, as once, few or many counts, or as a class when the clone is expanded.

D | size | J | V | CDR3 | DNA
- | - | TRBJ2-7 | TRBV6-5 | CASSREPTYEQYF | TGTGCCAGCTCACGGGAGCCGACCTACGAGCAGTACTTC
- | - | TRBJ1-5 | TRBV28 | CASSLGGIRQPQHF | TGTGCCAGCAGTTTAGGTGGGATTCGTCAGCCCCAGCATTTT
- | once | TRBJ1-1 | TRBV24-1 | CATGGVNGTEAFF | TGTGCCACCGGGGGTGTTAATGGGACTGAAGCTTTCTTT
TRBD1 | once | TRBJ2-7 | TRBV3-1/TRBV3-2 | CASRSAGQGVYEQYF | TGTGCCAGCAGGTCCGCCGGACAGGGGGTCTACGAGCAGTACTTC
- | - | TRBJ1-1 | TRBV6-5 | CASSRLPNTEAFF | TGTGCCAGCAGTCGCCTCCCGAACACTGAAGCTTTCTTT
TRBD2 | - | TRBJ2-7 | TRBV11-2 | CASSLLGTSDIYEQYF | TGTGCCAGCAGCTTATTGGGGACTAGCGACATTTACGAGCAGTACTTC
- | - | TRBJ1-2 | TRBV24-1 | CATSGAGYTF | TGTGCCACCAGTGGTGCGGGCTACACCTTC
TRBD2 | - | TRBJ2-3 | TRBV6-5 | CASCTGGPPDTQYF | TGTGCCAGCTGTACGGGGGGGCCTCCAGATACGCAGTATTTT
TRBD2 | - | TRBJ2-7 | TRBV5-4 | CASSRTSGLISYEQYF | TGTGCCAGCAGCCGAACTAGCGGCCTAATCTCCTACGAGCAGTACTTC
TRBD2 | - | TRBJ2-4 | TRBV6-2/TRBV6-3 | CASSPIWGGKAKNIQYF | TGTGCCAGCAGTCCCATTTGGGGAGGGAAGGCCAAAAACATTCAGTACTTC
- | - | TRBJ1-5 | TRBV28 | CASSSRGRKENQPQHF | TGTGCCAGCAGTTCGAGAGGACGAAAAGAGAATCAGCCCCAGCATTTT
TRBD1 | many | TRBJ1-6 | TRBV3-1/TRBV3-2 | CASSPEGGGINSPLHF | TGTGCCAGCAGCCCCGAAGGGGGCGGTATCAATTCACCCCTCCACTTT
- | - | TRBJ2-7 | TRBV7-9 | CASSLEEYEQYF | TGTGCCAGCAGCTTAGAAGAATACGAGCAGTACTTC
- | - | TRBJ1-1 | TRBV5-6 | CASSLGVNTEAFF | TGTGCCAGCAGCCTAGGGGTGAACACTGAAGCTTTCTTT
- | - | TRBJ2-2 | TRBV7-9 | CASSYLTSTGELFF | TGTGCCAGCAGCTACCTGACAAGCACCGGGGAGCTGTTTTTT
- | once | TRBJ1-2 | TRBV28 | CASSLDRTTYGYTF | TGTGCCAGCAGCCTCGACAGAACTACTTATGGCTACACCTTC
- | - | TRBJ1-2 | TRBV2 | CASSTAVSYGYTF | TGTGCCAGCAGTACCGCGGTCTCGTATGGCTACACCTTC
- | - | TRBJ2-2 | TRBV5-1 | CASSLAFLKRGELFF | TGCGCCAGCAGCTTGGCCTTCTTGAAACGCGGGGAGCTGTTTTTT
TRBD2 | - | TRBJ2-1 | TRBV7-2 | CASSLGTTSGYNEQFF | TGTGCCAGCAGCTTAGGGACGACTAGCGGCTACAATGAGCAGTTCTTC
- | - | TRBJ2-1 | TRBV29-1 | CSVDTLHEQFF | TGCAGCGTTGACACCCTTCATGAGCAGTTCTTC
- | - | TRBJ1-6 | TRBV5-5 | CASSLGTPGRDLHF | TGTGCCAGCAGCTTGGGGACGCCAGGGCGAGACCTCCACTTT
TRBD2 | - | TRBJ2-1 | TRBV30 | CAWSVTPSGRVGEQFF | TGTGCCTGGAGTGTAACCCCTAGCGGGAGGGTCGGTGAGCAGTTCTTC
- | few | TRBJ1-1 | TRBV10-1 | CASSVTFLRQNTEAFF | TGCGCCAGCAGTGTGACTTTCTTGAGACAGAACACTGAAGCTTTCTTT
TRBD2 | - | TRBJ2-1 | TRBV19 | CASSIGGAGAEQFF | TGTGCCAGTAGTATAGGGGGAGCGGGGGCGGAGCAGTTCTTC
- | - | TRBJ2-7 | TRBV11-2 | CASSSIVGRSSYEQYF | TGTGCCAGCAGCTCTATAGTGGGCAGAAGCTCCTACGAGCAGTACTTC
TRBD2 | - | TRBJ2-1 | TRBV30 | CAWSEGTSGRVNEQFF | TGTGCCTGGAGCGAAGGGACTAGCGGGAGAGTGAATGAGCAGTTCTTC
- | - | TRBJ1-1 | TRBV30 | CAWSVAPMNTEAFF | TGTGCCTGGAGTGTAGCCCCAATGAACACTGAAGCTTTCTTT
TRBD1 | - | TRBJ2-7 | TRBV7-2 | CASSLLPTGTGGEQYF | TGTGCCAGCAGCTTGCTACCTACTGGGACAGGAGGCGAGCAGTACTTC
TRBD1 | - | TRBJ1-1 | TRBV30 | CAWSPRGGRTEAFF | TGTGCCTGGAGTCCCCGAGGGGGCAGGACTGAAGCTTTCTTT
- | - | TRBJ2-7 | TRBV7-8 | CASGQGGGYEQYF | TGTGCCAGCGGCCAGGGGGGGGGCTACGAGCAGTACTTC
TRBD2 | - | TRBJ2-3 | TRBV9 | CASSVTSGGARDTQYF | TGTGCCAGCAGCGTCACTAGCGGGGGGGCCAGAGATACGCAGTATTTT
- | - | TRBJ2-7 | TRBV6-2/TRBV6-3 | CASSRGTVYEQYF | TGTGCCAGCAGTCGCGGGACTGTCTACGAGCAGTACTTC
TRBD2 | - | TRBJ2-1 | TRBV14 | CASSQSSGDNEQFF | TGTGCCAGCAGCCAAAGTAGCGGGGACAATGAGCAGTTCTTC
- | - | TRBJ1-1 | TRBV5-6 | CASSLPGARSTEAFF | TGTGCCAGCAGCTTGCCGGGGGCTCGGAGCACTGAAGCTTTCTTT
TRBD1 | - | TRBJ2-7 | TRBV5-6 | CASSPGTGSYEQYF | TGTGCCAGCAGCCCCGGGACAGGGAGTTACGAGCAGTACTTC